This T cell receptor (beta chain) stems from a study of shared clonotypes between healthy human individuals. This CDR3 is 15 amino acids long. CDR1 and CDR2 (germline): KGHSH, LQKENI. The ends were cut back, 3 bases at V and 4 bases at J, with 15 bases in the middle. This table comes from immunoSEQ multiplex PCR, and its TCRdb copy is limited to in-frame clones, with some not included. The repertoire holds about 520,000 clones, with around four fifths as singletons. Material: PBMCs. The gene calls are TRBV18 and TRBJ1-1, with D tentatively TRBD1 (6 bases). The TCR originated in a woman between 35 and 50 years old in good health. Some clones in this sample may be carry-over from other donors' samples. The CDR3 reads CASSPTTGGFTEAFF. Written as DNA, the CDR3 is TGTGCCAGCTCACCCACGACAGGAGGATTCACTGAAGCTTTCTTT. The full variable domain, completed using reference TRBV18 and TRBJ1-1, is NAGVMQNPRHLVRRRGQEARLRCSPMKGHSHVYWYRQLPEEGLKFMVYLQKENIIDESGMPKERFSAEFPKEGPSILRIQQVVRGDSAAYFCASSPTTGGFTEAFFGQGTRLTVV.